This TCR beta chain derives from a study of Graves' ophthalmopathy and Graves' hyperthyroidism. The V end was cut by 1 base, the J end by 0 bases, with 7 bases between. CDR3 length: 14 amino acids. CDR1 is SGDLS, CDR2 YYNGEE, per germline. General study points: The model predicted ophthalmopathy progression with about 69% sensitivity and 72% to 85% specificity.

This clonotype was detected many times. Its antigen remains unidentified. Amplification targeted the TCR beta CDR3 regions, with RNA transcripts as the source material. HTBI-primed first-round RT-PCR preceded second-round multiplex PCR. TCRdb called the multiplex PCR reads again in MiXCR, with one record for every CDR3 protein. The sample records 600,000 to 650,000 distinct CDR3 sequences, about a fifth being singletons. The sequenced sample was peripheral blood. This TCR was sampled from a woman aged 18-35 years with stable Graves' hyperthyroidism. Some clones in this sample may be carry-over from other donors' samples. The genes are TRBV9 and TRBJ2-5; D gene unclear. The chain's CDR3 is CASSVQWYQETQYF. The CDR3 nucleotides read TGTGCCAGCAGCGTACAGTGGTACCAAGAGACCCAGTACTTC.